This TCR beta chain was sequenced for a study of T-cell memory formation after mild COVID-19. The sample holds a few counts of this clonotype. What it binds is not known. TCRdb passed the 5' RACE reads through MiXCR, listing each CDR3 protein once. The table has approximately 180,000 distinct CDR3 sequences, under 20% seen once. Study results and caveats: Day 15 to 85 contractors were CD4/CD8 balanced; later expanders leaned CD4+.

The V end lost 2 bases, the J end lost 7 bases, and 15 bases lay between the germline ends. The CDR3 has 14 amino acids. Germline V lookup: CDR1 SQVTM, CDR2 ANQGSEA. Specimen: PBMCs or a T cell subset sorted from them (not recorded which). The rearrangement joins TRBV29-1 to TRBJ2-1, with D perhaps matching TRBD1 (5 bases). This TCR derives from an adult woman who had mild COVID-19 (a few samples of this study predate the infection). Cell type and time point are not known. The CDR3 sequence is CSVESGPGLNEQFF. The CDR3 DNA sequence: TGCAGCGTTGAATCAGGGCCGGGCTTGAATGAGCAGTTCTTC.